These 8 T cell receptor beta chains share one sample of origin, sequenced in a study of T cells in Graves' hyperthyroidism and ophthalmopathy (dated by TCRdb to between 2017 and 2020). Library creation used multiplex PCR. Reads for this sample came from an Illumina HiSeq 2000. Amplification of TCR beta CDR3 regions was carried out from RNA transcripts. The first round of RT-PCR for the TCR CDR3 was performed with the HTBI primer set and the Qiagen OneStep RT-PCR kit. The raw public data were reprocessed by TCRdb itself: fastp quality trimming at Q25, MiXCR clonotype calling, in-frame beta chains only. Identical CDR3 proteins give one entry, which carries the most common genes and DNA. Across this sample there are about 260,000 distinct CDR3 sequences, with 15% to 20% seen only once. In total, the top ten clones hold 28% of the sample. Specimen: blood. The origin of the receptors is a woman aged 18-29 years with Graves' ophthalmopathy.

The table lists this clonotype with many counts. V and J are TRBV2 and TRBJ1-6; TRBD1 might be the D (5 bases). The length of the CDR3 is 13 residues. The germline V and J ends were trimmed by 5 bases and 7 bases, with 9 bases remaining between them. Germline V gene sequence: CDR1 SNHLY, CDR2 FYNNEI. CDR3 sequence reads: CASSRDRNSPLHF. DNA for the CDR3: TGTGCCAGCAGTCGGGACCGGAATTCACCCCTCCACTTT.

This clonotype was seen at least ten times. The chain is built from TRBV5-8 and TRBJ1-4; 8 positions match TRBD1. Losses at the gene ends were 3 bases for V and 8 bases for J; bases not matched to a gene: 9. The CDR3 runs 15 residues. In germline, CDR1 is SGHTS, CDR2 YDEGEE. CDR3 sequence: CASSSSGTGREKLFF. DNA for the CDR3: TGTGCCAGCAGCTCGTCGGGGACAGGTAGAGAAAAACTGTTTTTT.

CDR3 loop: CASSPPTTGANVLTF. DNA for the CDR3: TGTGCCAGCAGTCCTCCCACAACTGGGGCCAACGTCCTGACTTTC. The chain uses TRBV12-3 or TRBV12-4 and TRBJ2-6; D not certain. This CDR3 comprises 15 residues. V gave up 5 bases and J gave up 2 bases, with 10 bases separating them.

This chain uses TRBV5-6 with TRBJ1-2; no clear D gene. Trimming pared 1 base from V and 4 bases from J, leaving 11 bases between. The CDR3 length is 14 residues. Germline CDR1 SGHDT, CDR2 YYEEEE. CDR3 DNA sequence: TGTGCCAGCAGCTTGTTGCAGATACCCTATGGCTACACCTTC. Its translation is CASSLLQIPYGYTF.

The table lists this clonotype with many counts. This chain uses TRBV27 with TRBJ2-7; D is possibly TRBD2 (6 bases). The CDR3 has 13 residues. CDR1 and CDR2 (germline): MNHEY, SMNVEV (reference sequence). Between the trimmed V and J ends, which lost 3 bases and 3 bases, there was a span of 9 bases. The CDR3 sequence is CASSLRGGYEQYF. The CDR3 DNA is TGTGCCAGCAGTTTGCGGGGAGGCTACGAGCAGTACTTC.

This clonotype was counted ten times or more. CDR3 sequence (DNA): TGTGCCTGTGGAAGGGCTACCTCCTACGAGCAGTACTTC. Translation gives CACGRATSYEQYF. V usage is TRBV16 and J usage is TRBJ2-7, with D unclear. Trimming cost V 11 bases and J 0 bases, with 14 bases left between them. There are 13 residues in the CDR3. CDR1 and CDR2 (germline): KGHSY, FQNENV. The entire variable domain, with the rest obtained from reference TRBV16 and TRBJ2-7, is as follows: GEEVAQTPKHLVRGEGQKAKLYCAPIKGHSYVFWYQQVLKNEFKFLISFQNENVFDETGMPKERFSAKCLPNSPCSLEIQATKLEDSAVYFCACGRATSYEQYFGPGTRLTVT.

Many counts were recorded for this clonotype. The chain couples TRBV2 to TRBJ2-3; D not certain. V dropped 5 bases and J dropped 2 bases, with 11 bases sitting between them. The CDR3 is 14 residues long. CDR1 and CDR2 from the germline V gene are SNHLY and FYNNEI. The CDR3 reads CASSPTFLTDTQYF. The CDR3 coding sequence is TGTGCCAGCAGTCCCACCTTTCTCACAGATACGCAGTATTTT.

This clonotype came up many times. The V call is TRBV5-1, the J call TRBJ2-3, with D maybe TRBD2 (6 bases). This CDR3 is built from 13 residues. CDR1 and CDR2 from the germline V gene are SGHRS and YFSETQ. V was trimmed by 4 bases and J by 5 bases, leaving 11 bases between them. DNA for the CDR3: TGCGCCAGCAGCACGGGACTCCGAGATACGCAGTATTTT. As protein: CASSTGLRDTQYF.